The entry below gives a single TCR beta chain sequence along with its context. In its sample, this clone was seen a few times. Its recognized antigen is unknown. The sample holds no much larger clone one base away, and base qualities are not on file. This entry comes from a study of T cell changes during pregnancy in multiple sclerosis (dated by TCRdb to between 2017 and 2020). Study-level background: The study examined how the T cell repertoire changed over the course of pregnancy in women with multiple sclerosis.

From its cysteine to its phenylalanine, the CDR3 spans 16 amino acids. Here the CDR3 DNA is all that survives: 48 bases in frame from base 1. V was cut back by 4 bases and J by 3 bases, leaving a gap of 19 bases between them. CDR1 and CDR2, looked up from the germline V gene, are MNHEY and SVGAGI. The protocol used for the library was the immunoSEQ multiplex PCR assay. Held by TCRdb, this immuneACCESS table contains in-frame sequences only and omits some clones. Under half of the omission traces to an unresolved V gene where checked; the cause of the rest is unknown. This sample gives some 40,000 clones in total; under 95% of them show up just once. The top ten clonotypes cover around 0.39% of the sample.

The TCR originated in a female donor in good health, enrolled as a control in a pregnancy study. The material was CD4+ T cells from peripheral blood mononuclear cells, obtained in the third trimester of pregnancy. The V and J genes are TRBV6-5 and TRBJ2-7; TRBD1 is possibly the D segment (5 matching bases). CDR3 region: CASSSQGLGLGYEQYF. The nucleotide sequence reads TGTGCCAGCAGTTCCCAGGGCCTTGGGTTGGGCTACGAGCAGTACTTC.